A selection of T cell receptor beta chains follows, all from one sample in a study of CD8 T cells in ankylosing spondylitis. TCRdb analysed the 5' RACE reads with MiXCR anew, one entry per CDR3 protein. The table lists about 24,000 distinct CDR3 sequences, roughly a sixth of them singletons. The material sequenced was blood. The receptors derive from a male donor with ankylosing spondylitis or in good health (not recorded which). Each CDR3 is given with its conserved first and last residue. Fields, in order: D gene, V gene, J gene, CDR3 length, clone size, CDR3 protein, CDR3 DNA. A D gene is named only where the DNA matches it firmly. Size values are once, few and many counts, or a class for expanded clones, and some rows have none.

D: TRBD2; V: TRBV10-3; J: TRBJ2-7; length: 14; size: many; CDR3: CAISFISGDYEQYF; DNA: TGTGCCATCAGCTTTATTAGCGGGGACTACGAGCAGTACTTC
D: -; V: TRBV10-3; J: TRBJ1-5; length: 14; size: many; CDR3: CAISQDRGNQPQHF; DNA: TGTGCCATCAGTCAAGACAGAGGCAATCAGCCCCAGCATTTT
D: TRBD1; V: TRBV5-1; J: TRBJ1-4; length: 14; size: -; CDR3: CASSMWTGTEKLFF; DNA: TGCGCCAGCAGCATGTGGACAGGAACTGAAAAACTGTTTTTT
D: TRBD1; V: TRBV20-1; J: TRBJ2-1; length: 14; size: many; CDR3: CSARRGQLIDEQFF; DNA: TGCAGTGCTAGAAGGGGACAGTTAATCGATGAGCAGTTCTTC
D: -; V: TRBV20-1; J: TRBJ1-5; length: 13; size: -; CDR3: CSARDLRRGPQHF; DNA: TGCAGTGCTAGAGATCTACGCAGGGGGCCCCAGCATTTT
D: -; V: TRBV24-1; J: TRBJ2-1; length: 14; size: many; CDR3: CATSDLGSLNEQFF; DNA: TGTGCCACCAGTGATTTGGGGAGTTTAAATGAGCAGTTCTTC
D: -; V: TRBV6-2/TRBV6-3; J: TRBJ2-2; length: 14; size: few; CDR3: CASLDGGLSGELFF; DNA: TGTGCCAGCCTTGACGGGGGGCTTTCCGGGGAGCTGTTTTTT
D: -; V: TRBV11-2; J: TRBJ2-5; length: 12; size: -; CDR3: CASSAEQETQYF; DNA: TGTGCCAGCAGCGCGGAACAAGAGACCCAGTACTTC
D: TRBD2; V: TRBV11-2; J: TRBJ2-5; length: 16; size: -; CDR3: CASSHHTSGGQETQYF; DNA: TGTGCCAGCAGCCACCATACTAGCGGGGGCCAAGAGACCCAGTACTTC
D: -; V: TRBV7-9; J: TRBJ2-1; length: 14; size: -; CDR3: CASSLMNRVNEQFF; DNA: TGTGCCAGCAGCTTAATGAACAGGGTCAATGAGCAGTTCTTC
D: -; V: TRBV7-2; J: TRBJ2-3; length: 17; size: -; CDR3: CASSLGAGVGGTDTQYF; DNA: TGTGCCAGCAGCTTAGGGGCCGGGGTAGGGGGCACAGATACGCAGTATTTT
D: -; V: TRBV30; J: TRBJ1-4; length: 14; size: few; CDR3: CAWSEGRGGEKLFF; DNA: TGTGCCTGGAGTGAGGGCAGGGGTGGCGAAAAACTGTTTTTT
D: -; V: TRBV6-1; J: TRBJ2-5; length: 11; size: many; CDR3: CASSERETQYF; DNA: TGTGCCAGCAGTGAACGAGAGACCCAGTACTTC
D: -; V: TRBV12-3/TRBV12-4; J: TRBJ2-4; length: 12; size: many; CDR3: CASSLAGGIQYF; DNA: TGTGCCAGCAGTTTAGCGGGGGGCATTCAGTACTTC
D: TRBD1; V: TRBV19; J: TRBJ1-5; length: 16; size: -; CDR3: CASSISGQGVGQPQHF; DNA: TGTGCCAGTAGTATCTCGGGACAGGGGGTAGGACAGCCCCAGCATTTT
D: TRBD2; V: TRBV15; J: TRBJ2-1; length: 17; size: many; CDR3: CATSRRPGLAGPNEQFF; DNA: TGTGCCACCAGCAGACGACCGGGACTAGCGGGACCCAATGAGCAGTTCTTC
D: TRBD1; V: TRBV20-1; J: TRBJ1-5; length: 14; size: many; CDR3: CSASSRGRNQPQHF; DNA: TGCAGTGCTAGTTCCAGGGGGCGTAATCAGCCCCAGCATTTT
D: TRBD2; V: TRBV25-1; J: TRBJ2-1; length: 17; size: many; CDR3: CASSPAGGREGFGEQFF; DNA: TGTGCCAGCAGCCCTGCTGGCGGGAGGGAGGGATTCGGTGAGCAGTTCTTC
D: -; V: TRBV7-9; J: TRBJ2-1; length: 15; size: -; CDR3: CASSSRTGKDNEQFF; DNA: TGTGCCAGCAGCTCCCGGACTGGAAAAGACAATGAGCAGTTCTTC
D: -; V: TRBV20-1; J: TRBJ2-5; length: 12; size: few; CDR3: CSARDRVETQYF; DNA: TGCAGTGCTAGAGATCGAGTAGAGACCCAGTACTTC
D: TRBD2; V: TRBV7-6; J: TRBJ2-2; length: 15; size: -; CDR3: CASSLAAGEIGELFF; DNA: TGTGCCAGCAGCTTAGCGGCGGGGGAAATCGGGGAGCTGTTTTTT
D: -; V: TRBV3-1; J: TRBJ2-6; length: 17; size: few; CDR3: CASSQEDRPSGANVLTF; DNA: TGTGCCAGCAGCCAAGAGGATAGGCCCTCTGGGGCCAACGTCCTGACTTTC
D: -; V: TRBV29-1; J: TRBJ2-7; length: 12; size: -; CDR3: CSKEGRGEEQYF; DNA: TGCAGCAAGGAGGGCAGGGGAGAGGAGCAGTACTTC
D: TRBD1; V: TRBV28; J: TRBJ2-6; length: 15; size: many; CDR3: CASSYRGYGANVLTF; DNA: TGTGCCAGCAGTTACAGGGGGTATGGGGCCAACGTCCTGACTTTC
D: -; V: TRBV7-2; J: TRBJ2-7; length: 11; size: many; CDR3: CASSPADEQYF; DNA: TGTGCCAGCAGCCCAGCGGACGAGCAGTACTTC
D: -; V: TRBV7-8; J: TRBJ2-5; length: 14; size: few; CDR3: CASSLGTSGGTQYF; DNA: TGTGCCAGCAGCCTTGGGACCTCAGGAGGGACCCAGTACTTC
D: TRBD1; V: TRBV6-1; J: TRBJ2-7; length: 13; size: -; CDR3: CASSADRFYEQYF; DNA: TGTGCCAGCAGTGCGGACAGGTTCTACGAGCAGTACTTC
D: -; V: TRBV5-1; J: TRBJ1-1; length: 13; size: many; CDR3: CASSLEGVTEAFF; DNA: TGCGCCAGCAGCTTGGAGGGAGTAACTGAAGCTTTCTTT
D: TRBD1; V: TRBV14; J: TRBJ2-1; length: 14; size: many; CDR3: CASSQVGRGIEQFF; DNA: TGTGCCAGCAGCCAAGTCGGCAGGGGGATTGAGCAGTTCTTC
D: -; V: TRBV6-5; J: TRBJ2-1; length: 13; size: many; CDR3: CASSNDLSYEQFF; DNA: TGTGCCAGCAGCAACGACCTAAGCTATGAGCAGTTCTTC
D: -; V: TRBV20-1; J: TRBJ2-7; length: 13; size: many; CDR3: CSASPQGWGEQYF; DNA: TGCAGTGCTAGCCCCCAGGGTTGGGGCGAGCAGTACTTC